These 30 T cell receptor beta chains came from one sample sequenced in a study of blood T cell repertoires in COVID-19. Produced via immunoSEQ multiplex PCR; TCRdb's table is partial and in-frame only. The table shows around 58,000 clones, with approximately 87% occurring only once. Input material: peripheral blood. Receptors originate from a human donor in a cohort sampled during active COVID-19.

The DNA for the CDR3 is TGCGCCAGCAGCTTGACTTTTGGTGGGTCGGGGTTGAGAGAGAGCGAGCAGTACTTC. Its protein is CASSLTFGGSGLRESEQYF. The rearrangement uses TRBV5-1 and TRBJ2-7; possibly TRBD2 for D (5 bases). Germline V lookup: CDR1 SGHRS, CDR2 YFSETQ. The V end lost 1 base, the J end lost 6 bases, and 29 bases lay between the germline ends. The CDR3 loop spans 19 amino acids.

The V call is TRBV2, the J call TRBJ1-2; D call uncertain. V lost 1 base, J lost 8 bases, and 14 bases lay in between. Germline CDR1 SNHLY, CDR2 FYNNEI. The CDR3 is made up of 14 amino acids. The CDR3 loop is CASSEDSGSGGYTF. The CDR3 nucleotides are TGTGCCAGCAGTGAAGACTCGGGGTCTGGGGGCTACACCTTC.

The chain combines TRBV19 with TRBJ2-5; 7 bases agree with TRBD1. Germline V gene data show CDR1 as LNHDA and CDR2 as SQIVND (reference sequence). This CDR3 comprises 18 residues. With V trimmed by 5 bases and J by 4 bases, 19 bases remained unmatched. The CDR3 region has the DNA TGTGCCAGTAGTTCCCTGAGAGGGGGCACAAGGGCCGGAGAGACCCAGTACTTC. It specifies CASSSLRGGTRAGETQYF.

This clone is termed medium-sized. The same CDR3 arises from other DNA sequences in this sample as well. J is TRBJ1-4 and V is TRBV19; D uncertain. The CDR3 is 12 amino acids. Germline values: CDR1 LNHDA, CDR2 SQIVND (reference sequence). Deletions cut 1 base from V and 9 bases from J, with 6 bases between. The CDR3: CASSIGGKKLFF. In nucleotides, the CDR3 is TGTGCCAGTAGTATAGGAGGGAAAAAACTGTTTTTT.

This clone was seen a few times. The J gene is TRBJ1-2, the V gene TRBV12-3 or TRBV12-4; TRBD1 might be the D (5 bases). The CDR3 contains 12 residues. The germline V and J ends were trimmed by 4 bases and 3 bases, with 6 bases remaining between them. For the CDR3, the DNA is TGTGCCAGCAGTTGGGGGGACTATGGCTACACCTTC. Protein: CASSWGDYGYTF.

This chain connects TRBV10-2 to TRBJ2-2; possible D gene TRBD2, 6 bases. CDR1 and CDR2 from the germline V gene are WSHSY and SAAADI. With 6 bases removed from V and 4 bases from J, the gap between germline ends came to 9 bases. This CDR3 has 13 amino acids. This chain's CDR3 is CASSGGSTGELFF. In DNA, the CDR3 is TGCGCCAGCAGCGGGGGAAGCACCGGGGAGCTGTTTTTT.

The CDR3 here is CAWQGFTDTQYF. In DNA, the CDR3 is TGTGCCTGGCAGGGGTTCACAGATACGCAGTATTTT. This chain connects TRBV30 to TRBJ2-3; maybe TRBD1 (6 bases). V gave up 5 bases and J gave up 2 bases, with 8 bases separating them. Germline CDR1 and CDR2: GTSNPN and SVGIG (reference sequence). This CDR3 comprises 12 residues.

The V gene is TRBV30, the J gene TRBJ1-5; TRBD1 is a possible D gene (6 bases). This CDR3 spans 13 amino acids. Germline V lookup: CDR1 GTSNPN, CDR2 SVGIG (reference sequence). V lost 3 bases and J lost 4, with 10 bases in between. As DNA, the CDR3 is TGTGCCTGGAGCCGGCAGGGGAATCAGCCCCAGCATTTT. Translated, it gives CAWSRQGNQPQHF. Complete variable domain (other parts from reference TRBV30 and TRBJ1-5): SQTIHQWPATLVQPVGSPLSLECTVEGTSNPNLYWYRQAAGRGLQLLFYSVGIGQISSEVPQNLSASRPQDRQFILSSKKLLLSDSGFYLCAWSRQGNQPQHFGDGTRLSIL.

This chain links TRBV5-8 with TRBJ1-2, with 8 bases identical to TRBD1. The germline V gene encodes CDR1 SGHTS and CDR2 YDEGEE. This CDR3 is 16 amino acids long. V lost 4 bases to trimming and J lost 0 bases; unmatched junction nucleotides: 8. The CDR3 DNA sequence: TGTGCCAGCAGCCTCACAGGGGGACGGACTAACTATGGCTACACCTTC. It translates to CASSLTGGRTNYGYTF.

The chain is built from TRBV27 and TRBJ2-7; the D gene is possibly TRBD1 (6 bases). The CDR3 loop spans 16 amino acids. The V and J ends lost 5 bases and 0 bases respectively, with 17 bases between them. Germline V CDR1 and CDR2: MNHEY, SMNVEV (reference sequence). CDR3 DNA sequence: TGTGCCAGCAGTATGACAGGTCTACCCCTCTCCTACGAGCAGTACTTC. Translation gives CASSMTGLPLSYEQYF.

V gene TRBV10-2 combines with J gene TRBJ1-5; D perhaps matches TRBD1 (5 bases). With 4 bases removed from V and 7 bases from J, the gap between germline ends came to 11 bases. The CDR3 sequence is 13 residues long. The germline CDR1 and CDR2 sequences are WSHSY and SAAADI. The CDR3: CASSGGVGQPQHF. DNA for the CDR3: TGCGCCAGCAGTGGGGGGGTCGGCCAGCCCCAGCATTTT.

The J gene is TRBJ2-3, the V gene TRBV4-3; 9 nucleotides match TRBD2. Germline V gene sequence: CDR1 LGHNA, CDR2 YSLEER. This CDR3 contains 19 residues. V dropped 1 base and J dropped 1; count of bases not matched to a gene: 12. The CDR3: CASSQAPSVAGVRTDTQYF. The DNA of the CDR3 is TGCGCCAGCAGCCAAGCGCCTTCTGTAGCGGGGGTACGCACAGATACGCAGTATTTT.

The rearrangement links TRBV15 to TRBJ2-3, with a possible D match to TRBD2 (6 bases). Germline values: CDR1 LNHNV, CDR2 YYDKDF (reference sequence). V was cut by 2 bases and J by 3 bases, with 15 bases left in between. The CDR3 runs to 16 residues. CDR3 sequence: CATSRPWGVGTDTQYF. CDR3 bases: TGTGCCACCAGCAGACCTTGGGGGGTGGGGACAGATACGCAGTATTTT.

The chain has TRBV21-1 and TRBJ1-6; the table's D call, TRBD1, was not checked against the DNA. TRBV21-1 is designated a pseudogene. The length of the CDR3 is 15 residues. The CDR3 coding sequence is TGTGCCAGCAGCAAAGCCAGAAAATATAATTCACCCCTCCACTTT. It translates to CASSKARKYNSPLHF.

This clone came up a few times. The chain recombines TRBV7-2 with TRBJ2-3, with 8 positions matching TRBD2. The length of the CDR3 is 15 residues. Germline CDR1 SGHTA, CDR2 FQGNSA. Germline trimming cut 4 bases from V and 3 bases from J; bases unmatched to any gene: 6. The CDR3, as DNA: TGTGCCAGCAGCTCACGGGGGGGCGGTACAGATACGCAGTATTTT. Amino acids: CASSSRGGGTDTQYF.

The gene calls are TRBV5-1 and TRBJ2-1; D perhaps matches TRBD1 (5 bases). This CDR3 contains 17 residues. Germline CDR1 is SGHRS and CDR2 is YFSETQ. Trimming stripped 0 bases from V and 6 bases from J, with 19 bases between. CDR3 bases: TGCGCCAGCAGCTTGGTAGGGGCCCCGCGCGGCGGCAATGAGCAGTTCTTC. Its translation is CASSLVGAPRGGNEQFF.

This clone has just one count. This sequence joins TRBV20-1 and TRBJ1-2; D uncertain. The CDR3 extends over 11 amino acids. The germline V gene encodes CDR1 DFQATT and CDR2 SNEGSKA (reference sequence). The V gene lost 0 bases and the J gene lost 8 bases, with 7 bases spanning the gap. CDR3 sequence reads: CSARESRGYTF. The CDR3 nucleotides are TGCAGTGCTAGAGAAAGCAGGGGCTACACCTTC.

V is TRBV5-1 and J is TRBJ2-7, with D possibly matching TRBD1 (8 bases). The germline V and J ends were trimmed by 4 bases and 4 bases, with 18 bases remaining between them. Germline values: CDR1 SGHRS, CDR2 YFSETQ. This CDR3 contains 15 residues. For the CDR3, the DNA is TGCGCCAGCAGCCTGGGGGGGACAGGAACTTACGAGCAGTACTTC. Its translation: CASSLGGTGTYEQYF.

CDR3 sequence: CASSYETGHPSYEQYF. The CDR3 region has the DNA TGTGCCAGCAGTTACGAGACGGGACACCCCTCCTACGAGCAGTACTTC. The chain couples TRBV6-2 or TRBV6-3 to TRBJ2-7; TRBD1 is a possible D gene (6 bases). This CDR3 contains 16 residues. Germline CDR1 reads MNHEY; CDR2 reads SVGEGT. V lost 2 bases and J 0 bases, leaving 14 bases between the germline ends.

V usage is TRBV7-9 and J usage is TRBJ1-1; D gene uncertain. The CDR3 covers 11 residues. Trimming took off 5 bases at V and 3 bases at J, with 4 bases between the two ends. Germline V lookup: CDR1 SEHNR, CDR2 FQNEAQ (reference sequence). The CDR3 nucleotides are TGTGCCAGCAGCCTTGACACTGAAGCTTTCTTT. Translated, it gives CASSLDTEAFF.

This clone was observed a single time. The rearrangement links TRBV24-1 to TRBJ2-2; 9 bases fit TRBD1. Germline CDR1 reads KGHDR; CDR2 reads SFDVKD. This CDR3 has 15 residues. V was clipped by 3 bases and J by 5 bases; unmatched bases: 3. CDR3 region: CATSDTDRGTGELFF. Here the CDR3 DNA reads TGTGCCACCAGTGATACCGACAGGGGGACCGGGGAGCTGTTTTTT.

The chain is built from TRBV6-2 or TRBV6-3 and TRBJ1-1, with a weak D call TRBD1 (5 bases). Germline CDR1 MNHEY, CDR2 SVGEGT. The CDR3 covers 14 residues. Trimming left V 0 bases short and J 2 bases short, with 7 bases between. In DNA form, the CDR3 reads TGTGCCAGCAGTTACTCACAGGAAAACACTGAAGCTTTCTTT. Amino acid sequence: CASSYSQENTEAFF.

The J gene is TRBJ2-1, the V gene TRBV7-2; D is possibly TRBD2 (5 bases). CDR1 is SGHTA, CDR2 FQGNSA, per germline. The CDR3 consists of 16 residues. Trimming shortened V by 6 bases and J by 0 bases, and 15 bases separated the two germline ends. CDR3 residues: CASRRGRGSSYNEQFF. CDR3 sequence (DNA): TGTGCCAGCAGACGAGGACGGGGAAGCTCCTACAATGAGCAGTTCTTC.

V usage is TRBV30 and J usage is TRBJ1-2; TRBD1 agrees at 11 bases. CDR1 and CDR2 from the germline V gene are GTSNPN and SVGIG (reference sequence). CDR3 length equals 14 residues. J gave up 5 bases and V 7 bases, and 9 bases lay outside the gene matches. The CDR3 nucleotides read TGTGCCTTGGGACAGGGGGGTCTCGGGTATGGCTACACCTTC. Its protein product is CALGQGGLGYGYTF.

Here the CDR3 DNA reads TGTGCCAGCAGCTTGACAGGGGCCGTCCTCGATCAGCCCCAGCATTTT. Translated: CASSLTGAVLDQPQHF. The V gene is TRBV5-6, the J gene TRBJ1-5; TRBD1 matches 7 bases. The CDR3 covers 16 residues. The V gene end was trimmed by 1 base and the J gene end by 5 bases; junction bases not matched to a gene: 9. The germline CDR1 and CDR2 sequences are SGHDT and YYEEEE. Full variable domain (missing parts from reference TRBV5-6 and TRBJ1-5): DAGVTQSPTHLIKTRGQQVTLRCSPKSGHDTVSWYQQALGQGPQFIFQYYEEEERQRGNFPDRFSGHQFPNYSSELNVNALLLGDSALYLCASSLTGAVLDQPQHFGDGTRLSIL.

The chain links TRBV7-2 to TRBJ2-1; 8 bases are shared with TRBD2. This CDR3 has 14 residues. Germline V gene data show CDR1 as SGHTA and CDR2 as FQGNSA. V was pared by 6 bases and J by 5 bases, with 6 bases of the junction left unmatched. CDR3 in DNA: TGTGCCAGCAGGCGAAGCGGGAGCGACAATGAGCAGTTCTTC. Translating it yields CASRRSGSDNEQFF.

The V and J genes are TRBV11-1 and TRBJ2-7, with 10 bases that match TRBD1. The germline V gene encodes CDR1 SGHAT and CDR2 FQDESV (reference sequence). After removal of 5 bases from V and 3 bases from J, the junction contained 4 bases not matched to a gene. The CDR3 is 14 amino acids. CDR3 sequence (DNA): TGTGCCAGCAGCACCGACAGGGGGCACTACGAGCAGTACTTC. It translates to CASSTDRGHYEQYF. Full variable domain (missing parts from reference TRBV11-1 and TRBJ2-7): EAEVAQSPRYKITEKSQAVAFWCDPISGHATLYWYRQILGQGPELLVQFQDESVVDDSQLPKDRFSAERLKGVDSTLKIQPAELGDSAMYLCASSTDRGHYEQYFGPGTRLTVT.

The chain uses TRBV6-5 and TRBJ2-1, with TRBD1 identical over 10 bases. The germline V gene has CDR1 MNHEY and CDR2 SVGAGI. This CDR3 spans 15 amino acids. The junction had 16 bases not matched to a gene; V was cut back by 11 bases and J by 9 bases. The CDR3 spells CALRELGQGMGEQFF. CDR3 DNA: TGTGCCCTTAGAGAGTTGGGACAGGGGATGGGTGAGCAGTTCTTC.

The chain links TRBV18 to TRBJ2-1; 9 positions match TRBD2. The CDR3 is 15 residues long. The trim removed 3 bases at V and 2 bases at J, leaving 2 bases unmatched. Germline V gene sequence: CDR1 KGHSH, CDR2 LQKENI. In nucleotides, the CDR3 is TGTGCCAGCTCACCCTCTAGCGGGACCTACAATGAGCAGTTCTTC. Encoded protein: CASSPSSGTYNEQFF.

This clone was detected a few times. At one of its ends the junction is not consistent with the germline gene, which may arise from a read error. The V and J genes are TRBV6-5 and TRBJ1-6; 7 bases map to TRBD1. Germline-derived CDR1 and CDR2 are MNHEY and SVGAGI. CDR3 length: 15 amino acids. CDR3 DNA: TGTGCCAGCAGACGCGGACAGGCGGATAAGTCACCCCTCCACTTT. Residues: CASRRGQADKSPLHF.